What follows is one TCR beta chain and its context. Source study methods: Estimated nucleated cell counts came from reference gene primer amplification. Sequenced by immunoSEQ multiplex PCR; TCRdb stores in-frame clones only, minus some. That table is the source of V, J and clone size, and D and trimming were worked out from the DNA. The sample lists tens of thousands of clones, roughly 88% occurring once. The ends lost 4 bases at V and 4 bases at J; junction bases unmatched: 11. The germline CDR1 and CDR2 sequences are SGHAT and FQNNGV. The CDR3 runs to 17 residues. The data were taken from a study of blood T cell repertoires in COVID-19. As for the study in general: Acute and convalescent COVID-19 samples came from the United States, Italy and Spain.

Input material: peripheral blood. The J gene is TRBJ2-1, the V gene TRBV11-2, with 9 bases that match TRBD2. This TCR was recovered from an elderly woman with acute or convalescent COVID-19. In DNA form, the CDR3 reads TGTGCCAGCAGCTCTAGGGGAGCGGGAGGTAGTTACAATGAGCAGTTCTTC. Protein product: CASSSRGAGGSYNEQFF.